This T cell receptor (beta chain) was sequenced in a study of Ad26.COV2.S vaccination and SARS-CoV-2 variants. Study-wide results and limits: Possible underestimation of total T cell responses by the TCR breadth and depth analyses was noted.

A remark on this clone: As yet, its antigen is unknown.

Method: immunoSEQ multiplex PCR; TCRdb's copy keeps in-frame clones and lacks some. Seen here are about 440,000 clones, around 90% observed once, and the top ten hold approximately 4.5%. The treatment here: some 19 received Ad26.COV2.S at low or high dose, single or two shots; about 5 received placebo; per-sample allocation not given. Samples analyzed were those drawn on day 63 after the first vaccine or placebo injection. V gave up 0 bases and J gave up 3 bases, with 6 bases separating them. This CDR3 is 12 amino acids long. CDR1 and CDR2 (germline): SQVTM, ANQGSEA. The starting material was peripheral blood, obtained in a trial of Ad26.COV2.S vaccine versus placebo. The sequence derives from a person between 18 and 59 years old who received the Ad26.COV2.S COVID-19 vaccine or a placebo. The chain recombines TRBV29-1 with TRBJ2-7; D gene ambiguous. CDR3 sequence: CSVEDGIYEQYF. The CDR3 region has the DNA TGCAGCGTTGAAGATGGTATCTACGAGCAGTACTTC.